This T cell receptor beta chain was recorded in a study of T cell repertoires in cytomegalovirus infection. Study-level background: The public TCR beta signatures pointed to both CMV infection and matching HLA type. Regarding the study as a whole: Using cumulative public TCR beta family frequency, the authors identified those who carried CMV together with the relevant HLA. Across the ex vivo response, the dominant clonotypes were HLA-C-restricted CMV-specific TCR beta clonotypes.

This clonotype was found a few times. Its specificity is not known. Looked up from germline, CDR1 is MNHNS and CDR2 is SASEGT. The length of the CDR3 is 15 residues. Unmatched junction bases numbered 8, after V lost 6 bases and J lost 0 bases. From the reads, TCRdb called clonotypes with MiXCR, one entry per CDR3 protein. The table includes hundreds of thousands of distinct CDR3 sequences, roughly a third detected once. The chain has TRBV6-1 and TRBJ2-7; TRBD1 agrees at 7 bases. Specimen: PBMCs. This sequence originates from a human donor in good health (CMV status not recorded). Some clones in this sample may be carry-over from other donors' samples. The CDR3 sequence is CASSQGQPSSYEQYF. The CDR3, as DNA: TGTGCCAGCAGCCAGGGACAGCCAAGCTCCTACGAGCAGTACTTC.